The clone carrying this TCR beta chain was seen many times. The target antigen is unknown. Stated time point: newly diagnosed GD, antithyroid drugs for less than 3 months. PBMCs provided the RNA from which the TCR library was made. Investigators prepared the TCR beta libraries by applying iRepertoire HTBI primers and Arm-PCR of CDR3 regions. In TCRdb, the multiplex PCR reads were re-called with MiXCR into one record per CDR3 protein. The data contain fewer than 550,000 distinct CDR3 sequences, 15% to 20% of them singletons. V dropped 7 bases and J dropped 4; count of bases not matched to a gene: 6. The CDR3 length is 14 residues. The data are from a study of regulatory T cells in long-lasting Graves disease. Study information: Those Graves' patients who were newly diagnosed had been on antithyroid drugs under 3 months.

General observations from the study: Those with persistent Graves' had less TCR diversity than newly diagnosed patients.

These sequences were also reported in another study, on T cells in Graves' hyperthyroidism and ophthalmopathy. That report adds: No progression to ophthalmopathy during 18 months of follow-up defined stable disease. The blood repertoire included most of the expanded thyroid clonotypes above 0.001.

The material was peripheral blood mononuclear cells (PBMCs), obtained at new diagnosis, from a patient treated with antithyroid drugs. The V and J genes are TRBV12-3 or TRBV12-4 and TRBJ1-2; TRBD1 matches at 10 bases. The TCR originated in a woman aged 35-65 years with Graves disease. CDR3 nucleotides: TGTGCCAGCACCCCGGACAGGGGGACCTATGGCTACACCTTC. Translating gives CASTPDRGTYGYTF.